The 12 T cell receptor beta chains given below trace back to one sample, sequenced in a study of cytomegalovirus exposure and HLA in healthy donors. The PCR ran on 60 Vbeta and 13 Jbeta primers. Only in-frame clones appear in the TCRdb table, and some are missing; sequencing was by immunoSEQ multiplex PCR. This table has roughly 130,000 clones, around three quarters appearing once. The material sequenced was PBMCs. The receptors here all came from a woman aged 60-75 years in good health and CMV-seropositive.

The gene calls are TRBV12-5 and TRBJ2-7; a weak D match, TRBD1 (5 bases). The CDR3 spans 14 residues. V was trimmed by 3 bases and J by 0 bases, leaving 9 bases between them. CDR1 is LGHNT and CDR2 is FRNRAP in the germline V gene. For the CDR3, the DNA is TGTGCTAGTGGTTTACCGGACAACTCCTACGAGCAGTACTTC. Translated, it gives CASGLPDNSYEQYF.

The chain combines TRBV12-5 with TRBJ2-1, with TRBD2 identical over 11 bases. CDR1 and CDR2 (germline): LGHNT, FRNRAP. V shed 3 bases, J shed 4 bases, and the junction held 2 bases outside the gene matches. The length of the CDR3 is 15 residues. CDR3 DNA sequence: TGTGCTAGTGGTTTAACTAGCGGGGGTTACAATGAGCAGTTCTTC. This sequence encodes CASGLTSGGYNEQFF.

This chain connects TRBV6-1 to TRBJ1-2; 7 nucleotides agree with TRBD1. Germline lookup yields CDR1 MNHNS and CDR2 SASEGT. The CDR3 has 12 residues. Losses at the gene ends were 7 bases for V and 7 bases for J; bases not matched to a gene: 6. The CDR3 nucleotides are TGTGCCAGCACCCCGGACAGGTTTGGCTACACCTTC. Its protein is CASTPDRFGYTF.

J is TRBJ2-4 and V is TRBV28; the D gene is possibly TRBD2 (6 bases). The CDR3 sequence is 18 residues long. Germline CDR1 is MDHEN and CDR2 is SYDVKM. Deletions cut 3 bases from V and 2 bases from J, with 20 bases between. CDR3 amino acids: CASSFSIGDFRTKNIQYF. In DNA form, the CDR3 reads TGTGCCAGCAGTTTCTCAATCGGGGACTTCAGAACCAAAAACATTCAGTACTTC.

The CDR3 coding sequence is TGCGCCAGCAGCTTGCCAATAGCGGGGGGTAGCACAGATACGCAGTATTTT. It encodes CASSLPIAGGSTDTQYF. The chain uses TRBV5-1 and TRBJ2-3, with 10 bases that match TRBD2. The junction had 5 bases not matched to a gene; V was cut back by 1 base and J by 0 bases. CDR1 and CDR2 (germline): SGHRS, YFSETQ. CDR3 length: 17 residues.

The rearrangement uses TRBV12-5 and TRBJ2-3, with 7 positions matching TRBD2. The CDR3 has 14 amino acids. CDR1 is LGHNT and CDR2 is FRNRAP in the germline V gene. J lost 5 bases, V lost 2 bases, and 4 bases had no gene match. The CDR3 DNA reads as TGTGCTAGTGGTTTGTCTGGGGGGGGAGATACGCAGTATTTT. As protein: CASGLSGGGDTQYF.

V gene TRBV9 combines with J gene TRBJ1-5; the D gene is possibly TRBD1 (6 bases). CDR1 is SGDLS and CDR2 is YYNGEE in the germline V gene. The CDR3 has 13 amino acids. V was shortened by 3 bases and J by 3 bases, with 7 bases between the two germline ends. The CDR3 DNA is TGTGCCAGCAGCGGGACAGACAATCAGCCCCAGCATTTT. Amino acids: CASSGTDNQPQHF.

The chain is built from TRBV14 and TRBJ1-2; D possibly corresponds to TRBD1 (6 bases). V shed 0 bases and J shed 2 bases, with 7 bases lying between them. Germline V CDR1 and CDR2: SGHDN, FVKESK. CDR3 length equals 14 residues. This chain's CDR3 is CASSQETGNYGYTF. Written as DNA, the CDR3 is TGTGCCAGCAGCCAAGAAACAGGGAACTATGGCTACACCTTC.

This clone was detected only once. The V call is TRBV6-5, the J call TRBJ2-7, with D perhaps matching TRBD2 (5 bases). V dropped 6 bases and J dropped 6 bases, with 15 bases sitting between them. The CDR3 totals 13 residues. Germline V gives CDR1 MNHEY, CDR2 SVGAGI. DNA of the CDR3: TGTGCCAGCAGAGAGACGGGGAGAAGCGAGCAGTACTTC. Translation: CASRETGRSEQYF.

V and J are TRBV11-2 and TRBJ2-7, with 9 bases lining up with TRBD1. The V gene end was trimmed by 2 bases and the J gene end by 7 bases; junction bases not matched to a gene: 9. This CDR3 region has 15 residues. Germline V gene lookup returns CDR1 SGHAT and CDR2 FQNNGV. This CDR3 is CASSLLTGGAGEQYF. In DNA form, the CDR3 reads TGTGCCAGCAGCTTATTGACAGGGGGAGCGGGGGAGCAGTACTTC.

The chain couples TRBV9 to TRBJ1-5; TRBD1 matches at 8 bases. Per the germline V gene, CDR1 is SGDLS and CDR2 is YYNGEE. V lost 4 bases and J lost 5; bases outside the gene matches: 8. This CDR3 is 15 amino acids long. CDR3 sequence (DNA): TGTGCCAGCAGCCCTTACGGACAGGGCGATCAGCCCCAGCATTTT. Amino acids: CASSPYGQGDQPQHF.

The chain has TRBV27 and TRBJ1-5, with 9 nucleotides matching TRBD1. V shed 6 bases, J shed 1 base, and the junction held 4 bases outside the gene matches. Germline-derived CDR1 and CDR2 are MNHEY and SMNVEV (reference sequence). The CDR3 consists of 15 residues. The CDR3 nucleotides read TGTGCCAGCAGGGCCGGGACAGGGAGCAATCAGCCCCAGCATTTT. Translating gives CASRAGTGSNQPQHF.